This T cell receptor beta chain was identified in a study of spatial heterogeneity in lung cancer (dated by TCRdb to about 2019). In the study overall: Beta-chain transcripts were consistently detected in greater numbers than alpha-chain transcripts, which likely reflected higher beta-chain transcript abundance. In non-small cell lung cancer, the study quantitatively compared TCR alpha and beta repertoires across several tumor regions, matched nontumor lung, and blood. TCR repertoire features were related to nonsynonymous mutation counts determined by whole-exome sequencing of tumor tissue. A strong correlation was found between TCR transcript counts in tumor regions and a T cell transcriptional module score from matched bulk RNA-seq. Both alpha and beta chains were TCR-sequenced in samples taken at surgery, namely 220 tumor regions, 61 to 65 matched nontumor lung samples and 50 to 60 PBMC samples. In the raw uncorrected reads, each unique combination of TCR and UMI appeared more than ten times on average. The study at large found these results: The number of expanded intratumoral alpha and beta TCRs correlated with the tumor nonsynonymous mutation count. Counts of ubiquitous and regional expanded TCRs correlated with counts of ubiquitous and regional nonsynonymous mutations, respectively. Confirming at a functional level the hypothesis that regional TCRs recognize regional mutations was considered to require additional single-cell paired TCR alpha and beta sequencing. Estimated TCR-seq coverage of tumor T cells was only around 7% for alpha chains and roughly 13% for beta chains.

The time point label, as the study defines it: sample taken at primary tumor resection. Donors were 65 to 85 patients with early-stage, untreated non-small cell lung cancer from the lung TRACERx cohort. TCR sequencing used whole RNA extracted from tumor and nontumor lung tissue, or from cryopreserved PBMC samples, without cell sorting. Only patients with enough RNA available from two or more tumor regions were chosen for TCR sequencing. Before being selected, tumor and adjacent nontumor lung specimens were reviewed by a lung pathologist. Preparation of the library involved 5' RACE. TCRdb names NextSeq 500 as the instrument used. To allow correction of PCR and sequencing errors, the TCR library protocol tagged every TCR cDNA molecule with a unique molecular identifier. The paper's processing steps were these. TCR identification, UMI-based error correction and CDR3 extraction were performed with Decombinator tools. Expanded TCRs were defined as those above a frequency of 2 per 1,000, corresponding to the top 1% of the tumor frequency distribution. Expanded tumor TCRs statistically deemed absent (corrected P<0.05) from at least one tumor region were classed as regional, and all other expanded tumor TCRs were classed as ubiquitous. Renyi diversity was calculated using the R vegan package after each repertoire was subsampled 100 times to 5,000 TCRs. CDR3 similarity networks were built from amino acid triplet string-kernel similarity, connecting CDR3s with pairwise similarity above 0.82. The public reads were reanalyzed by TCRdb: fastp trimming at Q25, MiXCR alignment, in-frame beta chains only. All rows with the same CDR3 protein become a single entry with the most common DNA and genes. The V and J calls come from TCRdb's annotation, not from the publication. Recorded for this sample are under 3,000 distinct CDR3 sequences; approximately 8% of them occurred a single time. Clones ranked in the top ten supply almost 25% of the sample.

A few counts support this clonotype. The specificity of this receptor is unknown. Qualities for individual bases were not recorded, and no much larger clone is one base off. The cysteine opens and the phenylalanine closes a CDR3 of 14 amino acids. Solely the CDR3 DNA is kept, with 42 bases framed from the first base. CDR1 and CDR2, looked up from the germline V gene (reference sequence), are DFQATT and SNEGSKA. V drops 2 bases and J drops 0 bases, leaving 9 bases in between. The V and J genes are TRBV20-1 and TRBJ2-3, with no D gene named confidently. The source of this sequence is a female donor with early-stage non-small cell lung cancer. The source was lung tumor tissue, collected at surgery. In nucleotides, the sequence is TGCAGTGCTAGACGGCAGCCTAGCACAGATACGCAGTATTTT. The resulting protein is CSARRQPSTDTQYF.